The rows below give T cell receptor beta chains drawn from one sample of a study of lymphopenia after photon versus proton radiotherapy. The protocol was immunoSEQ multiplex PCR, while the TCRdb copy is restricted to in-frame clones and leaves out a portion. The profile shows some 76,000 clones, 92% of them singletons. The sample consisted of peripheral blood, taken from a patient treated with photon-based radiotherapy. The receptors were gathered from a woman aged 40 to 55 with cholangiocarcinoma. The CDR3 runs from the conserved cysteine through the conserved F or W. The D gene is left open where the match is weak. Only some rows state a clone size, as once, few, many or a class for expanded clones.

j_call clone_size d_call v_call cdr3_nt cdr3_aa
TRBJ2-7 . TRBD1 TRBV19 TGTGCCAGTCCCCCTAAAGCAACCGGGACAGGGCTCTACGAGCAGTACTTC CASPPKATGTGLYEQYF
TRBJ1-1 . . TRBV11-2 TGTGCCAGCAGCTTGGGGTTTTGGGAAAGAAAGACTGAAGCTTTCTTT CASSLGFWERKTEAFF
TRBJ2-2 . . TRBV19 TGTGCCAGTAGTGCCCCCATTGCCTACACCGGGGAGCTGTTTTTT CASSAPIAYTGELFF
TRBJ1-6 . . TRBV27 TGTGCCAGCAGCCGAACCCAGGGGAGGAATTCACCCCTCCACTTT CASSRTQGRNSPLHF
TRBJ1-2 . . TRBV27 TGTGCCAGCAGTTTTAACAGGGCCAACTATGGCTACACCTTC CASSFNRANYGYTF
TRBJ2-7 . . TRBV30 TGTGCCTGGATGCGGGACTGGACCTACGAGCAGTACTTC CAWMRDWTYEQYF
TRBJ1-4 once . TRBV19 TGTGCCAGTAGTATAGATCCGGCAGCCTACAATGAAAAACTGTTTTTT CASSIDPAAYNEKLFF
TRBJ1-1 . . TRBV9 TGTGCCAGCAGCCAACAGTTGAACACTGAAGCTTTCTTT CASSQQLNTEAFF
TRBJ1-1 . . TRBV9 TGTGCCAGCGGTCTAGGGGGGAGCACTGAAGCTTTCTTT CASGLGGSTEAFF
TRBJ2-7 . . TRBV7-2 TGTGCCAGCAGCTTAACAGCGGTGCAGTACTTC CASSLTAVQYF
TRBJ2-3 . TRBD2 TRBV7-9 TGTGCCAGCAGCCACCCTCTGCCGACTAGCGGGAGAGATACGCAGTATTTT CASSHPLPTSGRDTQYF
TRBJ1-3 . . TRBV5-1 TGCGCCAGCAGCTTGGGGGTACCTGGAAACACCATATATTTT CASSLGVPGNTIYF
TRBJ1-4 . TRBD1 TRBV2 TGTGCCAGCAGTGCGCGACAGGGGGTGTACGAAAAACTGTTTTTT CASSARQGVYEKLFF
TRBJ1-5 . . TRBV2 TGTGCCAGCAGGCCAGGGGAAAATCAGCCCCAGCATTTT CASRPGENQPQHF
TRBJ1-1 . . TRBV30 TGTGCCTGGAGTGGGGTAGCCTCGAAGGCTGAAGCTTTCTTT CAWSGVASKAEAFF
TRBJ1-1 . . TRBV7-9 TGTGCCAGCAGCTTAGCCGTGGGGGTAGGAACTGAAGCTTTCTTT CASSLAVGVGTEAFF
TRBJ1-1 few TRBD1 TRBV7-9 TGTGCCAGCAGCTTCCCGGGACAGGGCTTTGGGAACACTGAAGCTTTCTTT CASSFPGQGFGNTEAFF
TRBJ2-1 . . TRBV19 TGTGCCAGTAGTATAGATCTTAGAGGGACTCGGAAGAATGAGCAGTTCTTC CASSIDLRGTRKNEQFF
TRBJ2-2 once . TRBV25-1 TGTGCCAGCAGCCAGGGTCCCACCGGGGAGCTGTTTTTT CASSQGPTGELFF
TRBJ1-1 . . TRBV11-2 TGTGCCAGCAGCCCTGCGGGGGGCGGCACTGAAGCTTTCTTT CASSPAGGGTEAFF
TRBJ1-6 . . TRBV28 TGTGCCAGCAGTCCGGATTCCGGACAGTATAATTCACCCCTCCACTTT CASSPDSGQYNSPLHF
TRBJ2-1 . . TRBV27 TGTGCCAGCTTTCCACAGGCGGCTCTCCGGAATGAGCAGTTCTTC CASFPQAALRNEQFF
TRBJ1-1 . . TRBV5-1 TGCGCCAGCAGCAGAAACGTAGGGGCTGAAGCTTTCTTT CASSRNVGAEAFF
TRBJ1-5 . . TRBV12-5 TGTGCTAGTGGTGTCTCTAATCAGCCCCAGCATTTT CASGVSNQPQHF
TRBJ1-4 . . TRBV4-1 TGCGCCAGCAGCCAAGTCGGCCAAGGGGGGGGTGAAAAACTGTTTTTT CASSQVGQGGGEKLFF
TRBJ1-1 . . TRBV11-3 TGTGCCAGCAGCTTAGATCTCTATGGGGGTAGGGAGACTGAAGCTTTCTTT CASSLDLYGGRETEAFF
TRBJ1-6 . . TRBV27 TGTGCCAGCAGTTTAAGTACCCCCGGGACCTATAATTCACCCCTCCACTTT CASSLSTPGTYNSPLHF